These 5 T cell receptor beta chains came from one sample sequenced in a study of blood T cell repertoires in COVID-19. Sequencing used immunoSEQ multiplex PCR; TCRdb keeps in-frame clones, though not all of them. The sample consists of 310,000 or so clones, roughly 90% of them appearing once. Sequenced sample: peripheral blood. These receptors originate from a man between 18 and 35 years old who had recovered from COVID-19.

The V gene is TRBV7-8, the J gene TRBJ2-3; 11 nucleotides agree with TRBD2. V gave up 3 bases and J gave up 3 bases; unmatched junction bases: 2. CDR1 and CDR2 from the germline V gene are SGHVS and FQNEAQ. CDR3 length: 15 amino acids. CDR3 protein: CASSLTSGITDTQYF. The CDR3 nucleotides are TGTGCCAGCAGCTTGACTAGCGGGATAACAGATACGCAGTATTTT.

This rearrangement joins TRBV18 to TRBJ1-2; D gene ambiguous. CDR1 is KGHSH and CDR2 is LQKENI in the germline V gene. Trimming pared 5 bases from V and 4 bases from J, leaving 17 bases between. The CDR3 covers 15 residues. The CDR3 loop is CASSDDTPSPYGYTF. CDR3 DNA: TGTGCCAGCTCAGATGACACTCCTTCACCCTATGGCTACACCTTC.

Only one count was recorded for this clone. The chain links TRBV5-8 to TRBJ2-7, with D possibly TRBD1 on 6 matching bases. The V gene's germline CDR1 is SGHTS and CDR2 YDEGEE. The CDR3 has 16 amino acids. V lost 3 bases to trimming and J lost 3 bases, with 19 bases between them. In DNA form, the CDR3 reads TGTGCCAGCAGCTCTTATCAAGGGGGACGCGGCTACGAGCAGTACTTC. Amino acids: CASSSYQGGRGYEQYF.

The V gene is TRBV18, the J gene TRBJ2-2, with D possibly TRBD1 on 5 matching bases. In germline, CDR1 is KGHSH, CDR2 LQKENI. The length of the CDR3 is 17 residues. V was cut by 1 base and J by 4 bases, with 16 bases left in between. CDR3 nucleotides: TGTGCCAGCTCACCACAGTCAGGGCAGCCAAGCACCGGGGAGCTGTTTTTT. Translated, it gives CASSPQSGQPSTGELFF.

J is TRBJ1-3 and V is TRBV5-6, with 10 bases that match TRBD1. This CDR3 contains 17 residues. CDR1 and CDR2 (germline): SGHDT, YYEEEE. V gave up 3 bases and J gave up 0 bases; unmatched junction bases: 6. The CDR3 reads CASSWGTGVFSGNTIYF. The CDR3 region has the DNA TGTGCCAGCAGCTGGGGGACAGGGGTTTTCTCTGGAAACACCATATATTTT.